This TCR beta chain was sequenced in a study of T cell responses to AZD1222 COVID-19 vaccine. Whole-study context: Doses given second, at about 4 or about 12 weeks, were pooled. Regarding the study as a whole: At 160-218 and 743-854, vaccine-associated CD4 TCRs were dominant, and they spanned spike.

V was shortened by 0 bases and J by 0 bases, with 15 bases between the two germline ends. The CDR3 is 18 residues long. Germline assignment: CDR1 MGHRA and CDR2 YSYEKL. A note on this clone: Its antigen is undetermined.

Sequenced by immunoSEQ multiplex PCR; TCRdb stores in-frame clones only, minus some. The sample shows around 84,000 clones, around 89% of them seen only once. This specimen was peripheral blood, taken on day 0 of AZD1222 vaccination. This chain connects TRBV4-1 to TRBJ2-1; D not certain. This TCR was recovered from an adult in good health. The CDR3 DNA follows: TGCGCCAGCAGCCAAGAGGGGAACGTCCCCAGCTCCTACAATGAGCAGTTCTTC. Amino acid sequence: CASSQEGNVPSSYNEQFF.